This is a list of T cell receptor beta chains from one sample in a study of shared clonotypes between healthy human individuals. Profiled with immunoSEQ multiplex PCR; TCRdb holds only in-frame clones, not every one. The data show over a million clones, around 82% seen once. Sequenced: memory CD4+ T cells from PBMCs. These TCRs come from a man aged 18-30 years in good health. Some clones in this sample may be carry-over from other donors' samples. The CDR3 runs from the conserved cysteine through the conserved F or W. The order of the fields is CDR3 length, D gene, clone size, V gene, J gene, CDR3 DNA, CDR3 protein. D genes are given only for firm matches. The size entry is marked missing in some rows and otherwise reads once, few, many or a size class.

cdr3_length: 13
d_call: .
clone_size: .
v_call: TRBV28
j_call: TRBJ1-2
cdr3_nt: TGTGCCAGCAGCCCATCCATCGGATATGGCTACACCTTC
cdr3_aa: CASSPSIGYGYTF

cdr3_length: 14
d_call: .
clone_size: .
v_call: TRBV5-6
j_call: TRBJ1-3
cdr3_nt: TGTGCCAGCAGCCTGCTACAGGGTGGAAACACCATATATTTT
cdr3_aa: CASSLLQGGNTIYF

cdr3_length: 14
d_call: .
clone_size: few
v_call: TRBV18
j_call: TRBJ2-7
cdr3_nt: TGTGCCAGCTCGATCGGAACCACAACCTACGAGCAGTACTTC
cdr3_aa: CASSIGTTTYEQYF

cdr3_length: 12
d_call: .
clone_size: .
v_call: TRBV25-1
j_call: TRBJ2-5
cdr3_nt: TGTGCCAGCAGTTTCCGGTCGGAGACCCAGTACTTC
cdr3_aa: CASSFRSETQYF

cdr3_length: 12
d_call: .
clone_size: .
v_call: TRBV6-1
j_call: TRBJ2-5
cdr3_nt: TGTGCCAGCAGAAGGGGGCAAGAGACCCAGTACTTC
cdr3_aa: CASRRGQETQYF

cdr3_length: 13
d_call: TRBD1
clone_size: .
v_call: TRBV5-6
j_call: TRBJ1-2
cdr3_nt: TGTGCCAGCAGCTCCGACAGGGCCTATGGCTACACCTTC
cdr3_aa: CASSSDRAYGYTF

cdr3_length: 14
d_call: TRBD1
clone_size: .
v_call: TRBV28
j_call: TRBJ2-5
cdr3_nt: TGTGCCAGCAGTGATACAGGGGGCGAAGAGACCCAGTACTTC
cdr3_aa: CASSDTGGEETQYF

cdr3_length: 14
d_call: .
clone_size: few
v_call: TRBV6-1
j_call: TRBJ1-3
cdr3_nt: TGTGCCAGCAGTGTTGGACAGTCGCGGAACACCATATATTTT
cdr3_aa: CASSVGQSRNTIYF

cdr3_length: 16
d_call: TRBD1
clone_size: .
v_call: TRBV6-6
j_call: TRBJ2-7
cdr3_nt: TGTGCCAGCAGTTACGAGAAAATCGGACAGGCGGACGAGCAGTACTTC
cdr3_aa: CASSYEKIGQADEQYF

cdr3_length: 11
d_call: .
clone_size: .
v_call: TRBV18
j_call: TRBJ2-7
cdr3_nt: TGTGCCAGCTCACCACTAGACGAGCAGTACTTC
cdr3_aa: CASSPLDEQYF

cdr3_length: 15
d_call: TRBD1
clone_size: once
v_call: TRBV2
j_call: TRBJ1-5
cdr3_nt: TGTGCCAGCGGACAAGACAGGGAGATGGATCAGCCCCAGCATTTT
cdr3_aa: CASGQDREMDQPQHF

cdr3_length: 15
d_call: TRBD1
clone_size: .
v_call: TRBV18
j_call: TRBJ2-2
cdr3_nt: TGTGCCAGCTCACCAGTGACAGGGATCACCGGGGAGCTGTTTTTT
cdr3_aa: CASSPVTGITGELFF

cdr3_length: 14
d_call: .
clone_size: once
v_call: TRBV29-1
j_call: TRBJ2-3
cdr3_nt: TGCAGCGTTGAACCCTCCGCGGGCACAGATACGCAGTATTTT
cdr3_aa: CSVEPSAGTDTQYF

cdr3_length: 14
d_call: TRBD1
clone_size: .
v_call: TRBV5-4
j_call: TRBJ1-4
cdr3_nt: TGTGCCAGCAGCTCACAGGGGTCTAATGAAAAACTGTTTTTT
cdr3_aa: CASSSQGSNEKLFF

cdr3_length: 15
d_call: .
clone_size: once
v_call: TRBV5-1
j_call: TRBJ1-1
cdr3_nt: TGCGCCAGCAGCTTGGGTGGTCGACTGAACACTGAAGCTTTCTTT
cdr3_aa: CASSLGGRLNTEAFF

cdr3_length: 13
d_call: TRBD1
clone_size: .
v_call: TRBV5-1
j_call: TRBJ2-2
cdr3_nt: TGCGTCACCGGGACAGGGAACACCGGGGAGCTGTTTTTT
cdr3_aa: CVTGTGNTGELFF

cdr3_length: 15
d_call: TRBD2
clone_size: few
v_call: TRBV4-2
j_call: TRBJ2-5
cdr3_nt: TGTGCCAGCAGCCCCAGGACTAGCGGGGTAGAGACCCAGTACTTC
cdr3_aa: CASSPRTSGVETQYF

cdr3_length: 12
d_call: .
clone_size: .
v_call: TRBV7-9
j_call: TRBJ1-2
cdr3_nt: TGTGCCAGCAGCTTAGCCCTCGGGGGCTACACCTTC
cdr3_aa: CASSLALGGYTF

cdr3_length: 14
d_call: .
clone_size: .
v_call: TRBV28
j_call: TRBJ1-5
cdr3_nt: TGTGCCAGCAGTCAGGGCGGAAGCAATCAGCCCCAGCATTTT
cdr3_aa: CASSQGGSNQPQHF

cdr3_length: 16
d_call: TRBD1
clone_size: once
v_call: TRBV7-2
j_call: TRBJ1-1
cdr3_nt: TGTGCCAGCAGCCCCAGACAGGGGGGGTGGAACACTGAAGCTTTCTTT
cdr3_aa: CASSPRQGGWNTEAFF

cdr3_length: 15
d_call: .
clone_size: .
v_call: TRBV12-5
j_call: TRBJ2-2
cdr3_nt: TGTGCTAGTGGTTTGGGCAGGGGGGACACCGGGGAGCTGTTTTTT
cdr3_aa: CASGLGRGDTGELFF

cdr3_length: 17
d_call: .
clone_size: .
v_call: TRBV18
j_call: TRBJ2-5
cdr3_nt: TGTGCCAGCTCACTGGGACCGGGACGTCCTCGGGGGGAGACCCAGTACTTC
cdr3_aa: CASSLGPGRPRGETQYF

cdr3_length: 17
d_call: TRBD1
clone_size: .
v_call: TRBV5-1
j_call: TRBJ1-3
cdr3_nt: TGCGCCAGCAGCTCACAACCGGACAGGGGGCCTGGAAACACCATATATTTT
cdr3_aa: CASSSQPDRGPGNTIYF

cdr3_length: 14
d_call: TRBD1
clone_size: .
v_call: TRBV7-8
j_call: TRBJ2-2
cdr3_nt: TGTGCCAGCAGCTCCGGACAGGAAGGCGGGGAGCTGTTTTTT
cdr3_aa: CASSSGQEGGELFF

cdr3_length: 14
d_call: .
clone_size: .
v_call: TRBV11-3
j_call: TRBJ2-3
cdr3_nt: TGTGCCAGCAGCGCACTAAGCGCGTCGGATACGCAGTATTTT
cdr3_aa: CASSALSASDTQYF

cdr3_length: 18
d_call: .
clone_size: .
v_call: TRBV25-1
j_call: TRBJ1-3
cdr3_nt: TGTGCCAGCAGTGAATCCCGGGCCAATATCCACGCGTCGGCCACCATATATTTT
cdr3_aa: CASSESRANIHASATIYF